These 17 T cell receptor beta chains were sequenced from one sample in a study of shared clonotypes between healthy human individuals. The data were produced by immunoSEQ multiplex PCR, yet TCRdb's version contains in-frame clones alone and is incomplete. Found here are 2 million to 2.5 million clones, under 95% of them singletons; the top ten hold 0.37%. The specimen sequenced was naive CD4+ T cells from PBMCs. The subset was: CD45RA+ positively selected. These receptors all come from a man between 18 and 35 years old in good health. Some clones in this sample may be carry-over from other donors' samples.

CDR3 in amino acids: CATSRDEGGYEQYF. The CDR3 DNA sequence: TGTGCCACCAGCAGAGATGAGGGGGGCTACGAGCAGTACTTC. The chain has TRBV15 and TRBJ2-7; D is tentatively TRBD1 or TRBD2 (6 bases each). The germline CDR1 and CDR2 sequences are LNHNV and YYDKDF (reference sequence). Trimming cost V 0 bases and J 3 bases, with 9 bases left between them. This CDR3 region has 14 residues.

This rearrangement joins TRBV9 to TRBJ2-7; D is undetermined. This CDR3 has 14 residues. Trimming took 0 bases from V and 0 from J, leaving 7 bases between them. The germline V gene has CDR1 SGDLS and CDR2 YYNGEE. CDR3 sequence reads: CASSVDFSSYEQYF. The DNA of the CDR3 is TGTGCCAGCAGCGTAGATTTTAGCTCCTACGAGCAGTACTTC. Looking up the rest from reference TRBV9 and TRBJ2-7 gives the full variable domain: DSGVTQTPKHLITATGQRVTLRCSPRSGDLSVYWYQQSLDQGLQFLIQYYNGEERAKGNILERFSAQQFPDLHSELNLSSLELGDSALYFCASSVDFSSYEQYFGPGTRLTVT.

V is TRBV5-1 and J is TRBJ2-5; 14 bases fit TRBD2. The length of the CDR3 is 15 residues. V gave up 3 bases and J gave up 5 bases; unmatched junction bases: 3. CDR1 is SGHRS, CDR2 YFSETQ, per germline. In DNA form, the CDR3 reads TGCGCCAGCAGCTCCCGGACTAGCGGGAGGGAGACCCAGTACTTC. It yields the protein CASSSRTSGRETQYF.

V usage is TRBV9 and J usage is TRBJ2-7; 12 bases line up with TRBD2. This CDR3 comprises 14 residues. V dropped 4 bases and J dropped 6; count of bases not matched to a gene: 5. Germline V gene sequence: CDR1 SGDLS, CDR2 YYNGEE. CDR3 DNA sequence: TGTGCCAGCAGCCCGACTAGCGGGAGATCCGAGCAGTACTTC. This sequence encodes CASSPTSGRSEQYF. Together with reference TRBV9 and TRBJ2-7, the CDR3 gives the full variable domain: DSGVTQTPKHLITATGQRVTLRCSPRSGDLSVYWYQQSLDQGLQFLIQYYNGEERAKGNILERFSAQQFPDLHSELNLSSLELGDSALYFCASSPTSGRSEQYFGPGTRLTVT.

As concerns this clone: Other DNA sequences from this sample encode an identical CDR3 as well. The V and J genes are TRBV7-2 and TRBJ2-7; TRBD2 matches 13 bases. From germline, CDR1 is SGHTA and CDR2 FQGNSA. This CDR3 is built from 16 residues. V lost 1 base and J lost 3; bases outside the gene matches: 3. The CDR3 sequence: CASSLGRTSGSYEQYF. For the CDR3, the DNA is TGTGCCAGCAGCTTAGGCAGGACTAGCGGGAGCTACGAGCAGTACTTC.

The chain has TRBV29-1 and TRBJ2-7, with D possibly matching TRBD1 (5 bases). This CDR3 spans 13 amino acids. The V gene's germline CDR1 is SQVTM and CDR2 ANQGSEA. V was pared by 4 bases and J by 3 bases, with 13 bases between. The CDR3 reads CSVGLRQSYEQYF. The CDR3 region has the DNA TGCAGCGTTGGATTGAGACAGAGCTACGAGCAGTACTTC.

This clone was detected only once. This chain joins TRBV15 and TRBJ2-7, with 9 bases that match TRBD2. Unmatched junction bases numbered 14, after V lost 4 bases and J lost 7 bases. The germline V gene has CDR1 LNHNV and CDR2 YYDKDF (reference sequence). The CDR3 runs to 16 residues. The CDR3 DNA is TGTGCCACCAGCACCCCACGAACGGGTCTAGCGGGGGAGCAGTACTTC. Its protein product is CATSTPRTGLAGEQYF.

The CDR3 bases are TGTGCCAGCTCACCACCGGGGAGGTACACCGGGGAGCTGTTTTTT. Its translation is CASSPPGRYTGELFF. This chain uses TRBV18 with TRBJ2-2; tentatively, D is TRBD2 (6 bases). From germline, CDR1 is KGHSH and CDR2 LQKENI. This CDR3 comprises 15 residues. The ends were cut back, 0 bases at V and 3 bases at J, with 8 bases in the middle.

The rearrangement uses TRBV6-5 and TRBJ2-3; either TRBD1 or TRBD2 may supply D (6 bases each). Germline V gives CDR1 MNHEY, CDR2 SVGAGI. The CDR3 consists of 14 residues. The germline V and J ends were trimmed by 5 bases and 0 bases, with 9 bases remaining between them. The CDR3 nucleotides are TGTGCCAGCAGTACAGGGACTAGCACAGATACGCAGTATTTT. It codes for CASSTGTSTDTQYF.

Points on this clone: Other DNA sequences within the sample encode an identical CDR3. V and J are TRBV6-5 and TRBJ1-5; unclear D gene. Between the trimmed V and J ends, which lost 0 bases and 3 bases, there was a span of 3 bases. The germline V gene encodes CDR1 MNHEY and CDR2 SVGAGI. The CDR3 runs to 13 residues. Written as DNA, the CDR3 is TGTGCCAGCAGTTACTCGCACAATCAGCCCCAGCATTTT. Protein product: CASSYSHNQPQHF.

The gene calls are TRBV11-2 and TRBJ2-6, with no clear D. Germline CDR1 reads SGHAT; CDR2 reads FQNNGV. Trimming removed 6 bases from V and 2 bases from J, with 17 bases in between. The length of the CDR3 is 17 residues. The CDR3 nucleotides are TGTGCCAGCAGTCTGGAAGGTTTACTTACTGGGGCCAACGTCCTGACTTTC. Translated: CASSLEGLLTGANVLTF.

The rearrangement joins TRBV5-4 to TRBJ1-5; D may be TRBD1 (6 bases). CDR1 is SGHNT, CDR2 YYREEE, per germline (reference sequence). The CDR3 totals 14 residues. Trimming cost V 2 bases and J 7 bases, with 13 bases left between them. The CDR3 bases are TGTGCCAGCAGCTTCTTAACAGGGAACCAGCCCCAGCATTTT. Its translation is CASSFLTGNQPQHF.

The V gene is TRBV7-3, the J gene TRBJ2-2, with TRBD2 matching 7 bases. The ends lost 3 bases at V and 7 bases at J; junction bases unmatched: 8. The V gene's germline CDR1 is SGHTA and CDR2 FQGTGA. This CDR3 spans 15 amino acids. The CDR3, as DNA: TGTGCCAGCAGCTTCCTCGCGGGAGTGAGCGGGGAGCTGTTTTTT. It is translated as CASSFLAGVSGELFF. The full variable domain, with the rest looked up from reference TRBV7-3 and TRBJ2-2, is GAGVSQTPSNKVTEKGKYVELRCDPISGHTALYWYRQSLGQGPEFLIYFQGTGAADDSGLPNDRFFAVRPEGSVSTLKIQRTERGDSAVYLCASSFLAGVSGELFFGEGSRLTVL.

Concerning this clone: The same CDR3 is also encoded by other DNA sequences in this sample. The J gene is TRBJ2-5, the V gene TRBV28; the D is unclear. This CDR3 is built from 12 residues. Germline values: CDR1 MDHEN, CDR2 SYDVKM. V was cut by 5 bases and J by 0 bases, with 4 bases left in between. This chain's CDR3 is CASSLYQETQYF. Here the CDR3 DNA reads TGTGCCAGCAGTCTGTACCAAGAGACCCAGTACTTC.

This chain joins TRBV10-3 and TRBJ2-7, with D perhaps being TRBD1 or TRBD2 (5 bases each). The CDR3 runs to 14 residues. V was clipped by 3 bases and J by 6 bases, with 15 bases between them. Per the germline V gene, CDR1 is ENHRY and CDR2 is SYGVKD. CDR3 nucleotides: TGTGCCATCAGTGACCGGGACGGAAGTGGCGAGCAGTACTTC. Its protein is CAISDRDGSGEQYF.

The rearrangement uses TRBV29-1 and TRBJ2-7, with D perhaps TRBD1 (6 bases). The germline gives CDR1 SQVTM, CDR2 ANQGSEA. Trimming removed 4 bases at V and 3 bases at J, with 13 bases between. CDR3 size: 13 residues. The CDR3 sequence: CSVGGGQIYEQYF. The CDR3 coding sequence is TGCAGCGTTGGGGGTGGACAGATCTACGAGCAGTACTTC.

V usage is TRBV11-2 and J usage is TRBJ1-1; a possible D gene is TRBD1 (5 bases). Trimming removed 3 bases at V and 4 bases at J, with 12 bases between. The CDR3 is made up of 14 amino acids. Germline V lookup: CDR1 SGHAT, CDR2 FQNNGV. The CDR3 reads CASSFVLGGTEAFF. DNA for the CDR3: TGTGCCAGCAGCTTCGTTTTGGGGGGCACTGAAGCTTTCTTT.